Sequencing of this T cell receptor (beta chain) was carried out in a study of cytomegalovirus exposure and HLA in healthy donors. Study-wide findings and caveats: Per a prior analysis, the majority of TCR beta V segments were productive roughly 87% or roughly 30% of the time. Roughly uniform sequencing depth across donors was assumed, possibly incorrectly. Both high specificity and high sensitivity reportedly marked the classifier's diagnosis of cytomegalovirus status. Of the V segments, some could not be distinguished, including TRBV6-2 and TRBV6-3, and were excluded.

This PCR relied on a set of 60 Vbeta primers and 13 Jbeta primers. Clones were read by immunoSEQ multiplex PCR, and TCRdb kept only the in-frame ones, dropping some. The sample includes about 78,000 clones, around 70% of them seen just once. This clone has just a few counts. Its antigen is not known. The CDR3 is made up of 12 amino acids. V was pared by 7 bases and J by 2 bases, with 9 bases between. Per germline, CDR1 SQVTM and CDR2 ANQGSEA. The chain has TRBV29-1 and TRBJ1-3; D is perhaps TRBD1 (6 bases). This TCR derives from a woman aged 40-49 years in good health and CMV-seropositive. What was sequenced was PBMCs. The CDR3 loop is CSARDTGNTIYF. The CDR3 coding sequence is TGCAGCGCTAGGGACACTGGAAACACCATATATTTT.